A single T cell receptor (beta chain) is shown here with its context. Method: immunoSEQ multiplex PCR; TCRdb's copy keeps in-frame clones and lacks some. The sample records about 6,400 clones, about 98% being singletons. This specimen belongs to a study of T cells after posttransplantation cyclophosphamide. The CDR3 is made up of 11 amino acids. CDR1 is ENHRY, CDR2 SYGVKD, per germline. V shed 10 bases and J shed 0 bases, with 5 bases lying between them. This clonotype was obtained from a woman in her twenties or thirties in good health and a related stem cell transplant donor. The sequencing input was naive CD8+ T cells sorted from PBMCs. The chain joins TRBV10-3 to TRBJ2-3; D is uncertain. The CDR3 protein is CASKSTDTQYF. In nucleotides, the CDR3 is TGTGCCAGTAAAAGCACAGATACGCAGTATTTT.